The sequence of this TCR beta chain was determined in a study of cytotoxic CD8 clonotypes in ibrutinib-treated CLL. Overall study: The group held roughly ten relapsed/refractory and roughly 15 treatment-naive patients, with 17 IGHV unmutated. Samples yielded averages of some 250,000 productive templates and fewer than 95,000 productive rearrangements. General study findings and limits: Circulating CD8+ T-cell counts were tracked by baseline clonality, which exceeded that of age-matched healthy donors.

The CDR3 extends over 10 amino acids. The germline gives CDR1 MNHEY, CDR2 SVGAGI. The V end was cut by 2 bases, the J end by 10 bases, with 3 bases between. The method was immunoSEQ multiplex PCR; TCRdb's version includes in-frame clones alone and lacks a portion of them. The sample has 200,000 to 250,000 clones, roughly 65% seen once. Comment on this clone: Its antigen is not known.

PBMCs that had been cryopreserved were the source of 2 to 2.5 micrograms of genomic DNA for TCR beta libraries. This TCR derives from a human donor with chronic lymphocytic leukemia. The chain couples TRBV6-5 to TRBJ1-5; D not resolved. The material was PBMCs, obtained after 12 months of ibrutinib treatment. The CDR3 protein is CASSYNPQHF. The CDR3 DNA reads as TGTGCCAGCAGTTACAATCCCCAGCATTTT.